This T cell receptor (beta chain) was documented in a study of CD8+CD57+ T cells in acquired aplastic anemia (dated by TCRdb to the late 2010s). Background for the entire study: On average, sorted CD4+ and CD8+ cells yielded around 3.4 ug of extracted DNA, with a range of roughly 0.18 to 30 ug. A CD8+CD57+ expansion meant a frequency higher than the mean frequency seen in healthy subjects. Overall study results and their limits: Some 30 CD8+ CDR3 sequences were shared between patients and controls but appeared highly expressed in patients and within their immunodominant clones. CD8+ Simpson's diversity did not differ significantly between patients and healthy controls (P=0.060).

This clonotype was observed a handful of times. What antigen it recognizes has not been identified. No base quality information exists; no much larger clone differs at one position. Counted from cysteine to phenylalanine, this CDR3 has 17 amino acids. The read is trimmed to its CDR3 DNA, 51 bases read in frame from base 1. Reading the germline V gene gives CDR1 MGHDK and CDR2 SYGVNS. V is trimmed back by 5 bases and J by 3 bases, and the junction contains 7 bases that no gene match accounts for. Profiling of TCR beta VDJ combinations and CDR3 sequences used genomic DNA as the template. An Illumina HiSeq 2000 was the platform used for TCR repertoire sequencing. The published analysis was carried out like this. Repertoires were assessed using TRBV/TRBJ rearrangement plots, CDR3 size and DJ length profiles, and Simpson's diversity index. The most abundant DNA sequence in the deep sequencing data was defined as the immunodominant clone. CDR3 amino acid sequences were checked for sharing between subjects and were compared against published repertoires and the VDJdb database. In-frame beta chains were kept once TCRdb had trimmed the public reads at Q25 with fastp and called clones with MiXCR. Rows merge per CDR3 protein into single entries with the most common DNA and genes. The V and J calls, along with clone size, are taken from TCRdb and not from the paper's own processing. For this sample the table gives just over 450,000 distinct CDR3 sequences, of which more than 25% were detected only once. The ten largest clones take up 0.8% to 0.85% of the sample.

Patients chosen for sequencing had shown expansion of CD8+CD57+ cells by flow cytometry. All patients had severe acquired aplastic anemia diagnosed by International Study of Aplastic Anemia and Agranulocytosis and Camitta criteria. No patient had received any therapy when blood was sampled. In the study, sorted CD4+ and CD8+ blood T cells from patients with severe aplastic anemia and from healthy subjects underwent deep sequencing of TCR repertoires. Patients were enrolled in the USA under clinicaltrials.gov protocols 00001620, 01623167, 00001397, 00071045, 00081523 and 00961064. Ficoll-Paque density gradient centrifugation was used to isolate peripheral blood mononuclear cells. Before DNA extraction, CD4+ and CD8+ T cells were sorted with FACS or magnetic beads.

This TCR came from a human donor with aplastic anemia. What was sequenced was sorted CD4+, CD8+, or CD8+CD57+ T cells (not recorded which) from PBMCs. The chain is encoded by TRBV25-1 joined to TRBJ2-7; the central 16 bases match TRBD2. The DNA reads TGTGCCAGCAGTTCCGGGACTAGCGGGGGGGCCTACTACGAGCAGTACTTC. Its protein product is CASSSGTSGGAYYEQYF.